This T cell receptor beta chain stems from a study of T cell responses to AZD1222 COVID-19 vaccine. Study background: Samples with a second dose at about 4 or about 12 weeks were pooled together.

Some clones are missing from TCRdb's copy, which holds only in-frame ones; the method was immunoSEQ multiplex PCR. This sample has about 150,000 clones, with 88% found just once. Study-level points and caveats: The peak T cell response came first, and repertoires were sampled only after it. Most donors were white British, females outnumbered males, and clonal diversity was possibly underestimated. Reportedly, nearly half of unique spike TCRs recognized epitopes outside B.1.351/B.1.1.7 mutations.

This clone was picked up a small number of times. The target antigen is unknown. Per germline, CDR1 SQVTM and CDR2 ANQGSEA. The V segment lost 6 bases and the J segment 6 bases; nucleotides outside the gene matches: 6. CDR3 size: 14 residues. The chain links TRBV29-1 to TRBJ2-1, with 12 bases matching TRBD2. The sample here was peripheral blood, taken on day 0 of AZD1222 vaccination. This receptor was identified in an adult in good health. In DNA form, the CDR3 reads TGCAGCGTGTTGACTAGCGGGAGTGGCAATGAGCAGTTCTTC. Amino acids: CSVLTSGSGNEQFF.